This T cell receptor (beta chain) was identified in a study of patients and donors after allogeneic stem cell transplantation. V was trimmed by 2 bases and J by 7 bases, leaving 2 bases between them. Germline values: CDR1 LGHNA, CDR2 YNFKEQ. CDR3 length: 11 amino acids. TCRdb fed the RT-PCR reads into MiXCR, producing one record per CDR3 protein. The sample records roughly 880,000 distinct CDR3 sequences, 18% being singletons. The V and J genes are TRBV4-2 and TRBJ2-2; D is uncertain. The clonotype was recovered from a human donor who was either an allogeneic HSCT recipient or a stem cell or donor lymphocyte infusion donor (not recorded which). It is not recorded whose cells these are; they may come from a transplant donor. The sequencing input was blood, either unsorted or a sorted T cell fraction (not recorded which). The CDR3 DNA sequence: TGTGCCAGCAGCCAATACGGGGAGCTGTTTTTT. Its protein product is CASSQYGELFF.